This T cell receptor (beta chain) was found in a study of blood T cells in healthy people across ages. Combining a sample-barcoded 5' primer with a J-beta primer mix, a second PCR ran for roughly 6 to 11 cycles. With 12 random nucleotides, a template-switch adaptor tagged each individual cDNA molecule. Each CDR3 protein is one row after TCRdb ran MiXCR on the 5' RACE reads. The sample lists 650,000 or so distinct CDR3 sequences, roughly half occurring once. This clonotype turned up a few times. Deletions cut 8 bases from V and 8 bases from J, with 12 bases between. The CDR3 is 11 residues long. CDR1 and CDR2 from the germline V gene are MNHEY and SMNVEV (reference sequence).

The sample was blood. The J gene is TRBJ1-2, the V gene TRBV27; the D is unclear. The TCR sequence derives from a woman older than 75 in good health. For the CDR3, the DNA is TGTGCCAGCGGCCGTGGAGACGGCTACACCTTC. This gives the protein CASGRGDGYTF.